This TCR beta chain stems from a study of T-cell memory formation after mild COVID-19 (dated by TCRdb to the early 2020s). About the investigation overall: TCR sequence clusters from the two donors were found to be largely donor specific. Longitudinal TCRalpha and TCRbeta repertoire sequencing tracked T-cell clones expanding and contracting after mild COVID-19 in a couple of donors. Two young, previously healthy adult volunteers made up the cohort, one male and one female. Broad study findings and their caveats: Clones contracting from day 15 to 85 had balanced CD4/CD8 phenotypes, while a second wave expanding from day 15 to 37 was biased towards CD4+. Whether the second-wave clones peaking on day 37 were SARS-CoV-2 specific was not confirmed. Contracting CD4+ clones were located mainly in the CM and EM memory subsets, whereas CD8+ clones were found to be enriched in EMRA. The study included only a couple of mild cases, and larger cohorts that include severe cases with pre-infection samples were judged to be necessary. Some responding clones were found in pre-infection memory, which suggests that pre-existing cross-reactive memory T cells took part in the SARS-CoV-2 response.

As encoded in the germline V gene, CDR1 is ENHRY while CDR2 is SYGVKD. Reading from cysteine to phenylalanine, the CDR3 counts 15 amino acids. The entry retains the CDR3 DNA only, 45 bases that are in frame from base 1. Clipping removes 2 bases from V and 4 bases from J, with 7 as the unmatched junction base count. This clonotype was found a few times. Its antigen specificity is not known. No base quality values were provided; no much bigger clone lies one nucleotide off. The run used an Illumina NovaSeq 6000. Using 5'RACE with constant-segment primers, TCRalpha and TCRbeta cDNA libraries were constructed, with sample barcodes and unique molecular identifiers added in the process. RNA was extracted from every sample with Trizol reagent. Amplification of the libraries took two PCR steps, and the second step added a second sample barcode plus Illumina TruSeq adapters. Sequencing of libraries was performed on an Illumina NovaSeq with 2 x 150 bp paired-end reads. The authors processed their data as follows. With migec v1.2.7, reads were demultiplexed and then collapsed into UMI-guided consensus sequences. With mixcr v2.1.11, UMI consensuses were aligned to TRA and TRB V and J templates and assembled into clonotypes. A clonotype was counted as expanded or contracted only when both edgeR and NoisET called the clonotype significant, with the noise models trained on biological replicates. For edgeR calls, a false discovery rate-adjusted p below 0.01 and a log2 fold-change threshold of 1 were applied. PCA with hierarchical clustering of max-normalized trajectories of the 1000 most abundant clonotypes was used as exploratory dynamics analysis. Separately sequenced CD4+ and CD8+ repertoires were used to assign the CD4 or CD8 phenotype of responding clones. The public reads were reprocessed in TCRdb via fastp at Q25 and MiXCR, keeping in-frame beta chains. Identical CDR3 protein sequences are pooled into one entry, listed with their most common genes and DNA. These V and J calls are TCRdb output, not the study's own analysis. Present in this sample are about half a million distinct CDR3 sequences, roughly 20% of which were seen just once. About 12% of the sample is taken by the ten largest.

Ficoll-Paque density gradient centrifugation was the method used to isolate PBMCs. The chain joins TRBV10-3 to TRBJ1-2, and 7 junctional nucleotides match TRBD1. The clonotype was recovered from an adult woman who had mild COVID-19 (a few samples of this study predate the infection). The sample titles of this study are shuffled in the database, so cell type and time point are left out; the donor was told from shared clones. Sequencing was performed on PBMCs or a T cell subset sorted from them (not recorded which). The nucleotides read TGTGCCATCAGTGAGAGGGAGGGGGCGCGCTATGGCTACACCTTC. This yields the protein CAISEREGARYGYTF.